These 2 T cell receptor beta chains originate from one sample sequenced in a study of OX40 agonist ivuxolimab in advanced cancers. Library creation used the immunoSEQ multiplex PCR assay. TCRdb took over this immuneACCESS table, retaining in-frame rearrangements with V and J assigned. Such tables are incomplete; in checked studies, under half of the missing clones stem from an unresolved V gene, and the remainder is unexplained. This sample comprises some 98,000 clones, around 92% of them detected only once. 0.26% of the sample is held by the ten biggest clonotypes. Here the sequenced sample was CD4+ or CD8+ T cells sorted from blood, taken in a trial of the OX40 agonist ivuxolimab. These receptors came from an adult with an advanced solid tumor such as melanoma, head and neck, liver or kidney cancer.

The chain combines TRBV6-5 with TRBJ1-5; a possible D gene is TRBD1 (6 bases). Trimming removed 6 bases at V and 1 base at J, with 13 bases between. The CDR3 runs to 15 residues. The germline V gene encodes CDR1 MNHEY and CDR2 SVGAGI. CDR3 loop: CASRPTGLSNQPQHF. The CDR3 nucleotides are TGTGCCAGCAGACCGACAGGTTTAAGCAATCAGCCCCAGCATTTT.

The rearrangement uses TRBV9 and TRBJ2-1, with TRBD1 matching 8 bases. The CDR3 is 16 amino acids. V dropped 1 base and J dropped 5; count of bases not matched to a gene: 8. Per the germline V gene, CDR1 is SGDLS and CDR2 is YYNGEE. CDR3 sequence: CASSVRGTGGHNEQFF. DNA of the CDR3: TGTGCCAGCAGCGTAAGAGGGACAGGTGGGCACAATGAGCAGTTCTTC.